The clone carrying this T cell receptor (beta chain) was seen many times. This CDR3 has 11 residues. From germline, CDR1 is DFQATT and CDR2 SNEGSKA (reference sequence). V lost 7 bases to trimming and J lost 7 bases; unmatched junction nucleotides: 4. Three rounds of nested PCR, following a modified ARM-PCR protocol, produced the TCRbeta library. Via MiXCR, TCRdb re-called the multiplex PCR reads, giving one row per CDR3 protein. In the table there are around 200,000 distinct CDR3 sequences, 60% to 85% of which are singletons. The sample belongs to a study of tumor and adjacent non-tumor tissue in lung cancer. This sample's RNA came from whole unsorted tissue.

This receptor was identified in a man between 60 and 75 years old with non-small cell lung cancer. Sequenced: lung tumor tissue. The rearrangement joins TRBV20-1 to TRBJ2-1; 7 bases line up with TRBD2. The chain's CDR3 is CSVGSGNEQFF. The CDR3 nucleotides read TGCAGTGTTGGTAGCGGGAATGAGCAGTTCTTC.